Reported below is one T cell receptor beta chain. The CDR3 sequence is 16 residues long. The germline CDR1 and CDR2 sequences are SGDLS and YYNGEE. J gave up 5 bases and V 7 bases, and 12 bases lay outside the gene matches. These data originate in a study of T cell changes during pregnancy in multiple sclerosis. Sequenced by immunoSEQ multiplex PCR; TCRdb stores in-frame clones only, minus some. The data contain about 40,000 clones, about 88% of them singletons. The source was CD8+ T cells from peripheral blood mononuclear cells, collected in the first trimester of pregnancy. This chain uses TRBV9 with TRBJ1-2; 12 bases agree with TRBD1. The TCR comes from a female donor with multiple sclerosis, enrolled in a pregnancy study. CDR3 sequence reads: CASGGTGTGGEYGYTF. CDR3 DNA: TGTGCCAGCGGGGGGACCGGGACAGGGGGCGAGTATGGCTACACCTTC.